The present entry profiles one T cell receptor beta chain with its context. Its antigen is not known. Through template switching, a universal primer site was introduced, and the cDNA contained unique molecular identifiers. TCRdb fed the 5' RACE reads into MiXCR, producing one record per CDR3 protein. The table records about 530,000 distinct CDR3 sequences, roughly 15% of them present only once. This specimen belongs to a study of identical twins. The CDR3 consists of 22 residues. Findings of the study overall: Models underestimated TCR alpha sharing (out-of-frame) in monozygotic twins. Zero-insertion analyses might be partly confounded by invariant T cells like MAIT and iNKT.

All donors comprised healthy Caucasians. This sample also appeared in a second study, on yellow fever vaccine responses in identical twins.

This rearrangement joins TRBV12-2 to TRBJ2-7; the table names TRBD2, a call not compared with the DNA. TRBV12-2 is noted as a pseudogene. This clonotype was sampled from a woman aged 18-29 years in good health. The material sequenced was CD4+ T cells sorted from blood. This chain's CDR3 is CASRFNCRTSGRASGLGYEQYF. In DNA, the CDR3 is TGTGCAAGTCGCTTCAACTGCCGGACTAGCGGGAGGGCCTCGGGGTTGGGCTACGAGCAGTACTTC.